The entry below describes one T cell receptor beta chain. This sample is part of a study of control samples from healthy donors and cancer patients. Looked up from germline, CDR1 is SGHTS and CDR2 is YDEGEE. V trimming: 0 bases; J trimming: 9 bases; junction bases outside the gene matches: 7. The CDR3 has 15 residues. Profiled with immunoSEQ multiplex PCR; TCRdb holds only in-frame clones, not every one. The sample gives about 160,000 clones, roughly 94% of which show up once; less than 15% is in the top ten. The chain joins TRBV5-8 to TRBJ1-5; 9 bases are a match to TRBD1. This TCR was sampled from a man aged 55 to 70 with colorectal cancer. Sequences were obtained from PBMCs. In nucleotides, the CDR3 is TGTGCCAGCAGCTTGGCCCCGGACAGGGGAAGGCCCCAGCATTTT. This sequence encodes CASSLAPDRGRPQHF.